Below, 26 T cell receptor beta chains from the same sample are listed, as sequenced in a study of T cell changes during pregnancy in multiple sclerosis. TCRdb's copy holds only in-frame clones and misses some; the assay was immunoSEQ multiplex PCR. Of tens of thousands of clones listed, 94% are singletons. Sequences were derived from peripheral blood, sampled in the third trimester of pregnancy. Receptors originate from a female donor with multiple sclerosis, enrolled in a pregnancy study.

A single count supports this clone. V usage is TRBV4-1 and J usage is TRBJ2-3; 10 bases line up with TRBD2. V was pared by 4 bases and J by 3 bases, with 4 bases of the junction left unmatched. Germline assignment: CDR1 MGHRA and CDR2 YSYEKL. The CDR3 is 15 residues long. CDR3 in DNA: TGCGCCAGCAGCCGGACTAGCGGTGGGACAGATACGCAGTATTTT. Amino acid sequence: CASSRTSGGTDTQYF.

The J gene is TRBJ1-6, the V gene TRBV5-1; 10 bases align to TRBD1. The CDR3 sequence is 16 residues long. CDR1 is SGHRS and CDR2 is YFSETQ in the germline V gene. V dropped 0 bases and J dropped 9; count of bases not matched to a gene: 6. The CDR3 reads CASSLGDRGPGSPLHF. CDR3 coding DNA: TGCGCCAGCAGCTTGGGGGACAGGGGTCCGGGTTCACCCCTCCACTTT.

The rearrangement joins TRBV9 to TRBJ1-2; D is perhaps TRBD1 (5 bases). Germline loops: CDR1 SGDLS, CDR2 YYNGEE. The CDR3 spans 13 residues. The V gene lost 2 bases and the J gene lost 6 bases, with 11 bases spanning the gap. The CDR3 nucleotides read TGTGCCAGCAGCGTGACCTCCAGGGATGGCTACACCTTC. This sequence encodes CASSVTSRDGYTF.

The V and J genes are TRBV5-6 and TRBJ1-5; no clear D. Germline V CDR1 and CDR2: SGHDT, YYEEEE. Trimming shortened V by 0 bases and J by 5 bases, and 6 bases separated the two germline ends. The CDR3 has 13 residues. CDR3 amino acids: CASSLGGHQPQHF. The CDR3 bases are TGTGCCAGCAGCTTGGGAGGGCATCAGCCCCAGCATTTT.

The CDR3 region has the DNA TGTGCCAGTATGGTAGCGGGGGGCGATCATTACAATGAGCAGTTCTTC. Protein sequence: CASMVAGGDHYNEQFF. The J gene is TRBJ2-1, the V gene TRBV19; 10 bases are a match to TRBD2. CDR1 and CDR2 from the germline V gene are LNHDA and SQIVND (reference sequence). The CDR3 spans 16 residues. J gave up 4 bases and V 7 bases, and 10 bases lay outside the gene matches.

The J gene is TRBJ1-1, the V gene TRBV7-2; TRBD1 aligns across 8 bases. The CDR3 consists of 16 residues. Germline-derived CDR1 and CDR2 are SGHTA and FQGNSA. V shed 1 base and J 1 base; nucleotides not matched to a gene: 5. The CDR3 DNA reads TGTGCCAGCAGCTTAGACCGGACAGGGCAGAACACTGAAGCTTTCTTT. This codes for CASSLDRTGQNTEAFF.

The rearrangement uses TRBV10-1 and TRBJ2-7, with 8 bases identical to TRBD1. Germline V lookup: CDR1 WNHNN, CDR2 SYGVQD (reference sequence). Trimming at V came to 6 bases and at J to 1 base, leaving 5 bases not matched to a gene. This CDR3 is built from 14 residues. As DNA, the CDR3 is TGCGCCAGCAGCAACAGGGGGGCATCCTACGAGCAGTACTTC. Translating it yields CASSNRGASYEQYF.

V usage is TRBV10-3 and J usage is TRBJ2-7; 7 nucleotides align to TRBD1. CDR1 and CDR2 from the germline V gene are ENHRY and SYGVKD. The V and J ends lost 10 bases and 2 bases, in that order; junction bases with no gene match: 8. This CDR3 contains 13 residues. The CDR3, as DNA: TGTGCCACCCTCAAGGGGGCACCCTACGAGCAGTACTTC. Translating gives CATLKGAPYEQYF.

The chain is built from TRBV6-1 and TRBJ1-2, with 7 bases that match TRBD1. V was pared by 6 bases and J by 7 bases, with 14 bases of the junction left unmatched. Germline CDR1 reads MNHNS; CDR2 reads SASEGT. The CDR3 has 15 amino acids. CDR3 nucleotides: TGTGCCAGCAGCCCAAGGGGGCTGGGGAGTTCTGGCTACACCTTC. Translating it yields CASSPRGLGSSGYTF.

This chain joins TRBV6-5 and TRBJ1-3; tentatively, D is TRBD1 (6 bases). The CDR3 consists of 16 residues. V was clipped by 0 bases and J by 9 bases, with 18 bases between them. Germline CDR1 MNHEY, CDR2 SVGAGI. CDR3 sequence (DNA): TGTGCCAGCAGTTACTCGAGGGGGGGCCCCAGGGGCACCATATATTTT. This translates into CASSYSRGGPRGTIYF.

The chain carries TRBV5-1 and TRBJ1-4; 8 positions agree with TRBD1. V lost 4 bases and J lost 7; bases outside the gene matches: 6. The CDR3 extends over 14 amino acids. Per germline, CDR1 SGHRS and CDR2 YFSETQ. The CDR3 sequence is CASSVQGAGEKLFF. CDR3 nucleotide sequence: TGCGCCAGCAGCGTCCAGGGGGCTGGTGAAAAACTGTTTTTT.

The rearrangement links TRBV28 to TRBJ1-2; D is uncertain. Germline CDR1 and CDR2: MDHEN and SYDVKM. V gave up 5 bases and J gave up 10 bases, with 14 bases separating them. The CDR3 totals 12 residues. The CDR3 nucleotides are TGTGCCAGCAGTCTCCAAGCTGCGGACTACACCTTC. This codes for CASSLQAADYTF.

The gene calls are TRBV18 and TRBJ1-2; D not resolved. V lost 3 bases and J lost 4, with 15 bases in between. The CDR3 spans 15 residues. The germline CDR1 and CDR2 sequences are KGHSH and LQKENI. In DNA, the CDR3 is TGTGCCAGCTCACCCGCACCTCTGAGTGGCTATGGCTACACCTTC. Protein sequence: CASSPAPLSGYGYTF.

This chain joins TRBV18 and TRBJ1-3; 7 bases fit TRBD1. The V gene end was trimmed by 2 bases and the J gene end by 5 bases; junction bases not matched to a gene: 3. Germline values: CDR1 KGHSH, CDR2 LQKENI. This CDR3 is built from 14 residues. The CDR3: CASSPGTERNTIYF. CDR3 DNA sequence: TGTGCCAGCTCACCAGGGACAGAAAGAAACACCATATATTTT. Full variable domain (rest looked up from reference TRBV18 and TRBJ1-3): NAGVMQNPRHLVRRRGQEARLRCSPMKGHSHVYWYRQLPEEGLKFMVYLQKENIIDESGMPKERFSAEFPKEGPSILRIQQVVRGDSAAYFCASSPGTERNTIYFGEGSWLTVV.

The V gene is TRBV5-4, the J gene TRBJ1-6; possibly TRBD1 for D (6 bases). CDR3 length equals 14 residues. CDR1 is SGHNT and CDR2 is YYREEE in the germline V gene (reference sequence). V gave up 5 bases and J gave up 7 bases, with 13 bases separating them. The CDR3 DNA reads TGTGCCAGCAGTTACAGGGAACGGAATTCACCCCTCCACTTT. It codes for CASSYRERNSPLHF.

The chain combines TRBV5-4 with TRBJ2-1; 9 nucleotides agree with TRBD1. Germline V gives CDR1 SGHNT, CDR2 YYREEE (reference sequence). J lost 5 bases, V lost 10 bases, and 10 bases had no gene match. The CDR3 sequence is 14 residues long. CDR3 in amino acids: CAGAAWDRDNEQFF. CDR3 nucleotides: TGTGCCGGAGCAGCTTGGGACAGGGACAATGAGCAGTTCTTC.

The chain is built from TRBV30 and TRBJ2-5, with 11 bases identical to TRBD2. Trimming at V came to 2 bases and at J to 5 bases, leaving 7 bases not matched to a gene. CDR1 is GTSNPN, CDR2 SVGIG, per germline (reference sequence). The CDR3 is 15 amino acids. The CDR3: CAWSIAGGLIETQYF. CDR3 bases: TGTGCCTGGAGTATAGCGGGGGGGCTTATCGAGACCCAGTACTTC.

V gene TRBV2 combines with J gene TRBJ1-2, with D unresolved. The CDR3 spans 13 residues. The germline V gene has CDR1 SNHLY and CDR2 FYNNEI. The ends were cut back, 10 bases at V and 3 bases at J, with 15 bases in the middle. The CDR3: CANVPGEDYGYTF. As DNA, the CDR3 is TGTGCCAACGTCCCTGGGGAGGACTATGGCTACACCTTC.

The chain recombines TRBV5-4 with TRBJ2-3; D remains ambiguous. The CDR3 totals 13 residues. Germline CDR1 and CDR2: SGHNT and YYREEE (reference sequence). The ends were cut back, 4 bases at V and 2 bases at J, with 8 bases in the middle. The CDR3: CASSPLYTDTQYF. The DNA of the CDR3 is TGTGCCAGCAGCCCCCTGTACACAGATACGCAGTATTTT.

The V call is TRBV19, the J call TRBJ1-5, with D perhaps matching TRBD1 (5 bases). V lost 3 bases and J lost 0, with 15 bases in between. There are 17 residues in the CDR3. The V gene's germline CDR1 is LNHDA and CDR2 SQIVND (reference sequence). As DNA, the CDR3 is TGTGCCAGTAGTATGGGGCTGCTACTATCTAGCAATCAGCCCCAGCATTTT. Translated: CASSMGLLLSSNQPQHF.

The rearrangement uses TRBV11-3 and TRBJ1-2; 9 bases match TRBD1. Germline V CDR1 and CDR2: SGHNT, YENEEA. CDR3 length: 15 residues. Trimming at V came to 4 bases and at J to 2 bases, leaving 5 bases not matched to a gene. The CDR3 bases are TGTGCCAGCAGCTCCGAGGACAGGGGAAACTATGGCTACACCTTC. Translated, it gives CASSSEDRGNYGYTF. The whole variable domain, remainder taken from reference TRBV11-3 and TRBJ1-2, is EAGVVQSPRYKIIEKKQPVAFWCNPISGHNTLYWYLQNLGQGPELLIRYENEEAVDDSQLPKDRFSAERLKGVDSTLKIQPAELGDSAVYLCASSSEDRGNYGYTFGSGTRLTVV.

The chain employs TRBV13 and TRBJ2-5; TRBD2 matches at 8 bases. The V and J ends lost 0 bases and 0 bases, in that order; junction bases with no gene match: 9. The length of the CDR3 is 18 residues. The germline V gene has CDR1 PRHDT and CDR2 FYEKMQ (reference sequence). CDR3 nucleotides: TGTGCCAGCAGCTTAGGGCGGGGGGCGATTATATACCAAGAGACCCAGTACTTC. This gives the protein CASSLGRGAIIYQETQYF.

The chain is built from TRBV7-2 and TRBJ1-1; possible D gene TRBD1, 5 bases. The CDR3 totals 13 residues. Germline assignment: CDR1 SGHTA and CDR2 FQGNSA. Trimming took 4 bases from V and 3 from J, leaving 9 bases between them. This CDR3 is CASSYAGHTEAFF. As DNA, the CDR3 is TGTGCCAGCAGCTACGCGGGGCACACTGAAGCTTTCTTT. Supplemented by reference TRBV7-2 and TRBJ1-1, the full variable domain reads GAGVSQSPSNKVTEKGKDVELRCDPISGHTALYWYRQSLGQGLEFLIYFQGNSAPDKSGLPSDRFSAERTGGSVSTLTIQRTQQEDSAVYLCASSYAGHTEAFFGQGTRLTVV.

This clone has only one observation. The gene calls are TRBV5-6 and TRBJ1-5; TRBD1 is a possible D gene (5 bases). CDR1 is SGHDT and CDR2 is YYEEEE in the germline V gene. This CDR3 comprises 14 residues. Trimming took off 1 base at V and 6 bases at J, with 11 bases between the two ends. CDR3 in amino acids: CASSLFSGFQPQHF. CDR3 DNA: TGTGCCAGCAGCTTGTTTTCAGGGTTTCAGCCCCAGCATTTT.

This rearrangement joins TRBV9 to TRBJ1-2; 8 bases are shared with TRBD1. The CDR3 sequence is 14 residues long. J lost 5 bases, V lost 3 bases, and 6 bases had no gene match. CDR1 and CDR2 (germline): SGDLS, YYNGEE. The CDR3 here is CASSGRQGSYGYTF. The CDR3 DNA follows: TGTGCCAGCAGCGGAAGACAGGGGAGTTATGGCTACACCTTC.

This sequence joins TRBV11-2 and TRBJ1-2; TRBD1 is a possible D gene (5 bases). The CDR3 contains 15 residues. Germline-derived CDR1 and CDR2 are SGHAT and FQNNGV. V dropped 4 bases and J dropped 4 bases, with 16 bases sitting between them. The CDR3 protein is CASSSTRAGPYGYTF. CDR3 DNA: TGTGCCAGCAGCTCGACCAGGGCCGGGCCCTATGGCTACACCTTC.